This T cell receptor beta chain originates from a study of blood T cell repertoires in COVID-19. Clones were sequenced by immunoSEQ multiplex PCR, and TCRdb holds only the in-frame ones, with some missing. The sample carries 130,000 to 150,000 clones, 75% to 90% recorded once. The CDR3 length is 17 residues. Germline V lookup: CDR1 SNHLY, CDR2 FYNNEI. V gave up 2 bases and J gave up 0 bases, with 16 bases separating them. Allocation to cohorts depended on clinical history reported by the participants. Exposed enrollees encountered a COVID-19 case at some point within 2 weeks before study entry. The chain joins TRBV2 to TRBJ2-5; D may be TRBD1 (5 bases). This receptor was identified in a woman aged 40 to 49 who had been exposed to COVID-19. Sequencing used PBMCs or T cells enriched from blood (not recorded which). This CDR3 reads CASSELSKGLNQETQYF. The CDR3 nucleotides are TGTGCCAGCAGTGAACTCTCGAAGGGGCTAAACCAAGAGACCCAGTACTTC.